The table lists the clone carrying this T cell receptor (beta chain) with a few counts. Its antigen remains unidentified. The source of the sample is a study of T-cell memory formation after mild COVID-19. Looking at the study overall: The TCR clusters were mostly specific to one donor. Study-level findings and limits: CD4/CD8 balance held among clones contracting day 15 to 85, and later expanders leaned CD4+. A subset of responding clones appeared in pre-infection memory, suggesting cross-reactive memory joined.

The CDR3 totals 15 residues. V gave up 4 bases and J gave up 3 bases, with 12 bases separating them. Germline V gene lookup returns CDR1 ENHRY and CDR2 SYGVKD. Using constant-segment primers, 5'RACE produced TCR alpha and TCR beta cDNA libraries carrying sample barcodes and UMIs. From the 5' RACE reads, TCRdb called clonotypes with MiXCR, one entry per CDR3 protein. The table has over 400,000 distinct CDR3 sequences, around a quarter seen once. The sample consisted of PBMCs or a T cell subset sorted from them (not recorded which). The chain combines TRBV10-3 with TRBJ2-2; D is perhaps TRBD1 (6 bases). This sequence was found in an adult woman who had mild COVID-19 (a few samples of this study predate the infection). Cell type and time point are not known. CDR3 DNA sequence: TGTGCCATCAGTGGGACGCAGGGGCACACCGGGGAGCTGTTTTTT. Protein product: CAISGTQGHTGELFF.